This T cell receptor beta chain was found in a study of metastatic and nonmetastatic thyroid tumors. This clone was picked up many times. This CDR3 spans 12 amino acids. Germline CDR1 WNHNN, CDR2 SYGVQD (reference sequence). Trimming removed 0 bases from V and 8 bases from J, with 7 bases in between. Via MiXCR, TCRdb re-called the PCR reads. The table has about 40,000 clones, 25% to 30% seen once. No treatment had been given to any patient before thyroid surgery. V gene TRBV10-1 combines with J gene TRBJ1-1; D may be TRBD1 (6 bases). Input material: blood. This receptor was taken from a male donor with papillary thyroid cancer or a benign thyroid nodule (not recorded which). Some clones in this sample may be carry-over from other donors' samples. The CDR3 here is CASSESGGEAFF. The DNA for the CDR3 is TGCGCCAGCAGTGAGTCAGGGGGAGAAGCTTTCTTT.